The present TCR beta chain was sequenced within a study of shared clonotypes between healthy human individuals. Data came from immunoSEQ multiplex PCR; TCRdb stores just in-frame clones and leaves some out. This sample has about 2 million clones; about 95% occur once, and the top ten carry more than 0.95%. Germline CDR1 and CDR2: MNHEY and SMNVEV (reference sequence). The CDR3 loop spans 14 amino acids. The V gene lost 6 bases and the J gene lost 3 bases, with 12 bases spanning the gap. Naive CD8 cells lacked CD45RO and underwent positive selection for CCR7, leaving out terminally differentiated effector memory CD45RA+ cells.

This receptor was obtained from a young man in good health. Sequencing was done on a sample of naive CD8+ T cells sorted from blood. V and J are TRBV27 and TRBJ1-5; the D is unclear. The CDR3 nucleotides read TGTGCCAGCAGCCCTACAGCGTTCAATCAGCCCCAGCATTTT. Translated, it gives CASSPTAFNQPQHF.